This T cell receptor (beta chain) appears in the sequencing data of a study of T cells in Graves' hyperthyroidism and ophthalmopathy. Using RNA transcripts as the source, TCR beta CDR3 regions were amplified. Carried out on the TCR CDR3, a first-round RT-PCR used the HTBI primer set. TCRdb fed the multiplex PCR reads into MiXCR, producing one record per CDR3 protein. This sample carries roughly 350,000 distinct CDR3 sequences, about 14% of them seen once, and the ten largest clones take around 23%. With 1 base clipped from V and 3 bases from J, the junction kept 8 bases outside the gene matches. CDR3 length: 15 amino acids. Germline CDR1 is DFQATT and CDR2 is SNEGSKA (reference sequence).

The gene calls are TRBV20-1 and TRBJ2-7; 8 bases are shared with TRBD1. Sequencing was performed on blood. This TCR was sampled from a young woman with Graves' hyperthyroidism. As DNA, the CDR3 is TGCAGTGCTAGAGTGCTAGGGACAGGCAACTACGAGCAGTACTTC. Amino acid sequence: CSARVLGTGNYEQYF.